This T cell receptor beta chain originates from a study of OX40 agonist ivuxolimab in advanced cancers. Study-wide background: Patients with hepatocellular carcinoma, melanoma, renal cell or head and neck cancer made up the dose-escalation patients. General study results and limits: Researchers report that CD8+ T cells had, on average, more expanded clones than CD4+. Low normalized T-cell clonal expansion was also seen in some nonresponders.

The germline V and J ends were trimmed by 5 bases and 6 bases, with 13 bases remaining between them. There are 13 residues in the CDR3. In germline, CDR1 is MNHEY, CDR2 SMNVEV (reference sequence). Sequenced by immunoSEQ multiplex PCR; TCRdb stores in-frame clones only, minus some. The table has under 85,000 clones, 93% seen once. Concerning this clone: The antigen is undetermined.

The source is an adult with an advanced solid tumor such as melanoma, head and neck, liver or kidney cancer. This sequence joins TRBV27 and TRBJ1-1; D not certain. The starting material was CD4+ or CD8+ T cells sorted from blood, obtained in a trial of the OX40 agonist ivuxolimab. The CDR3 reads CASSQHTAAEAFF. The CDR3 DNA follows: TGTGCCAGCAGTCAACACACCGCAGCTGAAGCTTTCTTT.